Listed here are 30 T cell receptor beta chains from one sample, sequenced in a study of OX40 agonist ivuxolimab in advanced cancers. Clones were sequenced by immunoSEQ multiplex PCR, and TCRdb holds only the in-frame ones, with some missing. The top ten clones hold around 2.7% of a sample with under 95,000 clones, 84% of them seen once. Sequenced material: CD4+ or CD8+ T cells sorted from blood, taken in a trial of the OX40 agonist ivuxolimab. These receptors were taken from an adult with an advanced solid tumor such as melanoma, head and neck, liver or kidney cancer.

A single count supports this clone. V usage is TRBV19 and J usage is TRBJ1-6, with no clear D. This CDR3 has 16 amino acids. Trimming shortened V by 3 bases and J by 3 bases, and 12 bases separated the two germline ends. Germline V CDR1 and CDR2: LNHDA, SQIVND (reference sequence). The CDR3 bases are TGTGCCAGTAGTATGCCCTACCGGGGCTATAATTCACCCCTCCACTTT. It yields the protein CASSMPYRGYNSPLHF. Supplemented by reference TRBV19 and TRBJ1-6, the full variable domain reads DGGITQSPKYLFRKEGQNVTLSCEQNLNHDAMYWYRQDPGQGLRLIYYSQIVNDFQKGDIAEGYSVSREKKESFPLTVTSAQKNPTAFYLCASSMPYRGYNSPLHFGNGTRLTVT.

This clone is a singleton in its sample. The genes are TRBV7-2 and TRBJ1-2; 8 positions agree with TRBD1. In germline, CDR1 is SGHTA, CDR2 FQGNSA. This CDR3 has 16 amino acids. V was clipped by 4 bases and J by 5 bases; unmatched bases: 12. The CDR3: CASSSPGSDRAYGYTF. CDR3 nucleotides: TGTGCCAGCAGCTCCCCGGGGTCGGACAGGGCTTATGGCTACACCTTC.

Concerning this clone: Other DNA sequences in this specimen translate into the identical CDR3. V is TRBV4-3 and J is TRBJ1-2, with D possibly TRBD1 on 5 matching bases. Germline V gene sequence: CDR1 LGHNA, CDR2 YSLEER. V dropped 1 base and J dropped 2 bases, with 11 bases sitting between them. The CDR3 consists of 15 residues. The CDR3 is CASSQGRQTNYGYTF. DNA of the CDR3: TGCGCCAGCAGCCAAGGGCGACAGACGAACTATGGCTACACCTTC.

The chain couples TRBV4-1 to TRBJ1-1; a weak D match, TRBD1 (6 bases). This CDR3 contains 16 residues. CDR1 MGHRA and CDR2 YSYEKL come from the germline V gene. Trimming pared 1 base from V and 0 bases from J, leaving 12 bases between. The CDR3 region has the DNA TGCGCCAGCAGCCAAGTGTCAGGGGTGATGAACACTGAAGCTTTCTTT. It codes for CASSQVSGVMNTEAFF.

CDR3 residues: CAISEPDGAGTGNEQFF. Here the CDR3 DNA reads TGTGCCATCAGTGAGCCCGATGGGGCAGGGACTGGCAATGAGCAGTTCTTC. This chain links TRBV10-3 with TRBJ2-1, with D possibly matching TRBD2 (6 bases). Germline CDR1 reads ENHRY; CDR2 reads SYGVKD. The V end lost 2 bases, the J end lost 6 bases, and 20 bases lay between the germline ends. This CDR3 is built from 17 residues.

The chain carries TRBV19 and TRBJ2-5; TRBD2 matches 9 bases. Germline loops: CDR1 LNHDA, CDR2 SQIVND (reference sequence). CDR3 length equals 13 residues. Trimming cost V 5 bases and J 7 bases; bases outside gene matches: 5. The CDR3 here is CASSAGGPGTQYF. The CDR3 bases are TGTGCCAGTAGTGCGGGGGGGCCCGGGACCCAGTACTTC.

This chain joins TRBV2 and TRBJ1-5, with D unclear. CDR1 is SNHLY and CDR2 is FYNNEI in the germline V gene. Between the trimmed V and J ends, which lost 2 bases and 5 bases, there was a span of 7 bases. The CDR3 runs to 13 residues. CDR3 protein: CASSENADQPQHF. Here the CDR3 DNA reads TGTGCCAGCAGTGAAAACGCCGATCAGCCCCAGCATTTT.

CDR3 loop: CASSPGTDLHTEAFF. In nucleotides, the CDR3 is TGTGCCAGCTCACCGGGGACAGATCTACATACTGAAGCTTTCTTT. The gene calls are TRBV18 and TRBJ1-1, with 7 bases identical to TRBD1. The V segment lost 3 bases and the J segment 5 bases; nucleotides outside the gene matches: 9. The CDR3 consists of 15 residues. Germline V gene data show CDR1 as KGHSH and CDR2 as LQKENI.

This chain uses TRBV6-6 with TRBJ1-2; perhaps TRBD1 as D (6 bases). The CDR3 spans 15 residues. CDR1 is MNHNY, CDR2 SVGAGI, per germline (reference sequence). V gave up 7 bases and J gave up 3 bases, with 18 bases separating them. Here the CDR3 reads CASTHGAGADYGYTF. The CDR3 region has the DNA TGTGCCAGCACTCACGGGGCAGGGGCAGACTATGGCTACACCTTC.

The J gene is TRBJ1-2, the V gene TRBV6-1, with 8 bases aligning to TRBD1. Losses at the gene ends were 6 bases for V and 8 bases for J; bases not matched to a gene: 8. The CDR3 contains 13 residues. Germline V gene data show CDR1 as MNHNS and CDR2 as SASEGT. This chain's CDR3 is CASRDSTGEGYTF. The CDR3 DNA follows: TGTGCCAGCAGAGATTCGACAGGGGAAGGCTACACCTTC.

The rearrangement joins TRBV5-1 to TRBJ1-4; D possibly corresponds to TRBD1 (5 bases). Per germline, CDR1 SGHRS and CDR2 YFSETQ. The length of the CDR3 is 17 residues. V lost 1 base, J lost 7 bases, and 20 bases lay in between. The CDR3 protein is CASSLPGRADAGEKLFF. The CDR3 DNA sequence: TGCGCCAGCAGCTTGCCCGGCAGGGCCGATGCTGGTGAAAAACTGTTTTTT. The full variable domain, its missing parts supplied by reference TRBV5-1 and TRBJ1-4, is KAGVTQTPRYLIKTRGQQVTLSCSPISGHRSVSWYQQTPGQGLQFLFEYFSETQRNKGNFPGRFSGRQFSNSRSEMNVSTLELGDSALYLCASSLPGRADAGEKLFFGSGTQLSVL.

The chain uses TRBV5-5 and TRBJ2-5; a possible D gene is TRBD1 (7 bases). Germline loops: CDR1 SGHKS, CDR2 YYEKEE (reference sequence). V was pared by 0 bases and J by 2 bases, with 11 bases between. The CDR3 is made up of 15 amino acids. CDR3 nucleotides: TGTGCCAGCAGCTTGGGCCAGGGGGGACAAGAGACCCAGTACTTC. It is translated as CASSLGQGGQETQYF.

This clone was seen a single time. The same CDR3 is also encoded by other DNA sequences in this sample. The V call is TRBV15, the J call TRBJ1-6, with 7 bases aligning to TRBD1. Germline V gene sequence: CDR1 LNHNV, CDR2 YYDKDF (reference sequence). V shed 9 bases, J shed 7 bases, and the junction held 15 bases outside the gene matches. There are 16 residues in the CDR3. CDR3 DNA: TGTGCCACTAGCCGATCACAGGGGTTTAGGAATTCACCCCTCCACTTT. Protein: CATSRSQGFRNSPLHF.

This clone was detected a few times. This sequence joins TRBV6-5 and TRBJ1-2; 8 nucleotides line up with TRBD1. This CDR3 comprises 14 residues. Per the germline V gene, CDR1 is MNHEY and CDR2 is SVGAGI. V gave up 6 bases and J gave up 4 bases; unmatched junction bases: 7. CDR3 region: CASRVGQGGYGYTF. CDR3 coding DNA: TGTGCCAGCAGAGTAGGACAGGGCGGCTATGGCTACACCTTC.

This chain connects TRBV19 to TRBJ1-2; the D is unclear. Germline V lookup: CDR1 LNHDA, CDR2 SQIVND (reference sequence). Trimming cost V 5 bases and J 13 bases, with 14 bases left between them. CDR3 length: 11 amino acids. The CDR3 DNA reads as TGTGCCAGTAGTGCGACGGTCGTTCTCACCTTC. The encoded protein is CASSATVVLTF.

The V gene is TRBV5-5, the J gene TRBJ2-5; D unclear. CDR1 is SGHKS and CDR2 is YYEKEE in the germline V gene (reference sequence). The CDR3 is made up of 13 amino acids. With 0 bases removed from V and 4 bases from J, the gap between germline ends came to 7 bases. The CDR3 nucleotides read TGTGCCAGCAGCTTGGGGCAGCGAGAGACCCAGTACTTC. Its protein is CASSLGQRETQYF.

In its sample, this clone was seen once. The CDR3 reads CASSISGEKLFF. CDR3 coding DNA: TGTGCCAGTAGTATAAGCGGTGAAAAACTGTTTTTT. The chain joins TRBV19 to TRBJ1-4; D gene unclear. V lost 2 bases to trimming and J lost 7 bases, with 5 bases between them. The CDR3 has 12 amino acids. Germline values: CDR1 LNHDA, CDR2 SQIVND (reference sequence).

This chain joins TRBV28 and TRBJ1-2, with D possibly being TRBD1 (5 bases). Trimming left V 4 bases short and J 5 bases short, with 8 bases between. From germline, CDR1 is MDHEN and CDR2 SYDVKM. The length of the CDR3 is 12 residues. The CDR3 region is CASSSGGYGYTF. The CDR3 nucleotides are TGTGCCAGCAGTTCCGGGGGTTATGGCTACACCTTC.

J is TRBJ1-5 and V is TRBV15; maybe TRBD1 (6 bases). CDR1 and CDR2 (germline): LNHNV, YYDKDF (reference sequence). The ends were cut back, 0 bases at V and 6 bases at J, with 15 bases in the middle. The CDR3 runs to 16 residues. CDR3 bases: TGTGCCACCAGCAGAGAGGAAGGGGGGCTGGGTCAGCCCCAGCATTTT. Residues: CATSREEGGLGQPQHF.

The J gene is TRBJ1-1, the V gene TRBV5-1; D unresolved. Trimming left V 0 bases short and J 4 bases short, with 10 bases between. The CDR3 contains 14 residues. The germline CDR1 and CDR2 sequences are SGHRS and YFSETQ. The CDR3 DNA reads as TGCGCCAGCAGCTTGGCCTACCGGGGCACTGAAGCTTTCTTT. This gives the protein CASSLAYRGTEAFF.

This rearrangement joins TRBV6-5 to TRBJ2-5; D gene uncertain. Germline CDR1 reads MNHEY; CDR2 reads SVGAGI. CDR3 size: 13 residues. Trimming removed 5 bases from V and 1 base from J, with 8 bases in between. The CDR3 bases are TGTGCCAGCAGTCTTGTAGTCCAAGAGACCCAGTACTTC. As protein: CASSLVVQETQYF.

The chain employs TRBV28 and TRBJ1-5, with D perhaps matching TRBD1 (5 bases). This CDR3 region has 15 residues. From germline, CDR1 is MDHEN and CDR2 SYDVKM. V lost 2 bases, J lost 5 bases, and 13 bases lay in between. DNA for the CDR3: TGTGCCAGCAGTTTACTGGGGGGTGGGGATCAGCCCCAGCATTTT. Amino acids: CASSLLGGGDQPQHF.

A few counts support this clone. The V call is TRBV2, the J call TRBJ1-2, with D unresolved. The CDR3 sequence is 14 residues long. Germline-derived CDR1 and CDR2 are SNHLY and FYNNEI. V shed 7 bases and J shed 6 bases, with 18 bases lying between them. CDR3 sequence (DNA): TGTGCCAGCATGAAGGGAGAGCTCTCCGATGGCTACACCTTC. It codes for CASMKGELSDGYTF.

V gene TRBV29-1 combines with J gene TRBJ1-1; 9 bases are a match to TRBD1. Germline assignment: CDR1 SQVTM and CDR2 ANQGSEA. This CDR3 spans 12 amino acids. Unmatched junction bases numbered 6, after V lost 6 bases and J lost 7 bases. The CDR3, as DNA: TGCAGCGTGTCACAGGGGGCGATTGAAGCTTTCTTT. Its protein is CSVSQGAIEAFF.

This chain joins TRBV5-1 and TRBJ2-1; maybe TRBD1 (5 bases). The ends were cut back, 4 bases at V and 5 bases at J, with 13 bases in the middle. The CDR3 consists of 14 residues. Germline CDR1 SGHRS, CDR2 YFSETQ. CDR3 loop: CASSQRGTDNEQFF. The CDR3 DNA reads as TGCGCCAGCAGCCAAAGGGGTACTGACAATGAGCAGTTCTTC.

The chain uses TRBV5-4 and TRBJ1-4; D is possibly TRBD1 (6 bases). V shed 3 bases and J shed 0 bases, with 21 bases lying between them. Germline loops: CDR1 SGHNT, CDR2 YYREEE (reference sequence). CDR3 length: 19 amino acids. The CDR3 nucleotides read TGTGCCAGCAGCTGGCGCCTCGGTCAAACAGGGTCAACTAATGAAAAACTGTTTTTT. Translated, it gives CASSWRLGQTGSTNEKLFF.

This rearrangement joins TRBV7-2 to TRBJ1-5, with unresolved D. Germline-derived CDR1 and CDR2 are SGHTA and FQGNSA. The V gene lost 2 bases and the J gene lost 2 bases, with 4 bases spanning the gap. The CDR3 runs 13 residues. CDR3: CASSLTGNQPQHF. DNA for the CDR3: TGTGCCAGCAGCTTAACGGGCAATCAGCCCCAGCATTTT.

V is TRBV5-1 and J is TRBJ1-2; 9 positions agree with TRBD1. Germline V gene sequence: CDR1 SGHRS, CDR2 YFSETQ. Trimming at V came to 0 bases and at J to 7 bases, leaving 1 base not matched to a gene. The CDR3 spans 13 residues. The CDR3 sequence: CASSLGTGAGYTF. The CDR3 DNA follows: TGCGCCAGCAGCTTGGGGACAGGGGCTGGCTACACCTTC. Supplemented by reference TRBV5-1 and TRBJ1-2, the full variable domain reads KAGVTQTPRYLIKTRGQQVTLSCSPISGHRSVSWYQQTPGQGLQFLFEYFSETQRNKGNFPGRFSGRQFSNSRSEMNVSTLELGDSALYLCASSLGTGAGYTFGSGTRLTVV.

CDR3 nucleotide sequence: TGTGCAAGTCGCTCACACGGGTACTACTACGAGCAGTACTTC. Translation: CASRSHGYYYEQYF. The rearrangement joins TRBV12-2 to TRBJ2-7; the D segment call TRBD2 is taken from the table without a DNA check. TRBV12-2 constitutes a pseudogene. This CDR3 is built from 14 residues.

This clone was detected only once. The chain carries TRBV7-9 and TRBJ1-4; 7 bases align to TRBD1. The CDR3 extends over 14 amino acids. Germline values: CDR1 SEHNR, CDR2 FQNEAQ (reference sequence). V lost 10 bases to trimming and J lost 0 bases; unmatched junction nucleotides: 5. CDR3 coding DNA: TGTGCCATTTCGCAGGGGGCAACTAATGAAAAACTGTTTTTT. Its protein product is CAISQGATNEKLFF. Full variable domain (missing parts from reference TRBV7-9 and TRBJ1-4): DTGVSQNPRHKITKRGQNVTFRCDPISEHNRLYWYRQTLGQGPEFLTYFQNEAQLEKSRLLSDRFSAERPKGSFSTLEIQRTEQGDSAMYLCAISQGATNEKLFFGSGTQLSVL.